A selection of T cell receptor beta chains follows, all from one sample in a study of post-analysis software for immune sequencing data. MiXCR was run by TCRdb on the PCR reads, yielding one entry per CDR3 protein. The profile covers about 540,000 distinct CDR3 sequences, with 30% to 40% appearing a single time and under 7% taken by the ten largest. Source material: blood. Every receptor here comes from a girl between 2 and 17 years old with multiple sclerosis. CDR3s include the opening cysteine and the closing phenylalanine or tryptophan. The D gene is left open where the match is weak. Size is stated for part of the rows, as once, few or many counts, or as a class when the clone is expanded.

j_gene | v_gene | abundance | d_gene | CDR3nt | CDR3aa
TRBJ1-5 | TRBV3-1 | - | - | TGTGCCAGCAGCCAATTAAGGGAGCAGCCCCAGCATTTT | CASSQLREQPQHF
TRBJ2-7 | TRBV27 | - | TRBD2 | TGTGCCAGCAAAAGCGGGGGGGGCTCCGGCGAGCAGTACTTC | CASKSGGGSGEQYF
TRBJ2-7 | TRBV6-2/TRBV6-3 | few | TRBD2 | TGTGCCAGCAGTCGATCCGGACTAGCGGGGTCTACCTACGAGCAGTACTTC | CASSRSGLAGSTYEQYF
TRBJ2-3 | TRBV5-6 | - | - | TGTGCCAGCAGCTTGGGAAAGGCCCCCCTGCCAGATACGCAGTATTTT | CASSLGKAPLPDTQYF
TRBJ2-1 | TRBV19 | few | - | TGTGCCAGTAAAACTCCAACGGGACGGAACTACAATGAGCAGTTCTTC | CASKTPTGRNYNEQFF
TRBJ2-5 | TRBV20-1 | - | TRBD2 | TGCAGTGCTATAACGCGGGGGAGGGAGACCCAGTACTTC | CSAITRGRETQYF
TRBJ2-1 | TRBV6-5 | few | - | TGTGCCAGCAGGACCTCGGGGGGCACTGAGCAGTTCTTC | CASRTSGGTEQFF
TRBJ2-5 | TRBV29-1 | few | TRBD2 | TGCAGCGTTGCACCTCTAGCGGGGGGGCAAGAGACCCAGTACTTC | CSVAPLAGGQETQYF
TRBJ1-1 | TRBV7-8 | - | - | TGTGCCAGCAGCTTAGTTGGGGGTCAGGGGAGCACTGAAGCTTTCTTT | CASSLVGGQGSTEAFF
TRBJ1-2 | TRBV6-6 | - | TRBD1 | TGTGCCAGCAGTCACGGACAGGATTATGGCTACACCTTC | CASSHGQDYGYTF
TRBJ1-4 | TRBV5-1 | - | - | TGCGCCAGCAGCTACAACACGGCTACAACTAATGAAAAACTGTTTTTT | CASSYNTATTNEKLFF
TRBJ1-2 | TRBV18 | - | - | TGTGCCAGCTCACCACAGGGTATCGATGGCTACACCTTC | CASSPQGIDGYTF
TRBJ1-2 | TRBV4-2 | few | TRBD1 | TGTGCCAGCAGCCAAGGGGGACAGGGCGCCAACTATGGCTACACCTTC | CASSQGGQGANYGYTF
TRBJ2-1 | TRBV7-8 | - | - | TGTGCTAGCAGCTTAACGGCGACATCCTACAATGAGCAGTTCTTC | CASSLTATSYNEQFF
TRBJ2-1 | TRBV7-9 | - | TRBD1 | TGTGCCAGCAGCCGGGGACAGGGAGCCTACAATGAGCAGTTCTTC | CASSRGQGAYNEQFF
TRBJ2-5 | TRBV18 | once | - | TGTGCCAGCTCATGGGAAGCGGGAGAGACCCAGTACTTC | CASSWEAGETQYF
TRBJ1-2 | TRBV20-1 | many | TRBD1 | TGCAGTGCTAAACAGGGGGCTTGGGGCTACACCTTC | CSAKQGAWGYTF
TRBJ2-3 | TRBV12-3/TRBV12-4 | - | - | TGTGCCAGCAGGCCTACTGTCCCAACAGATACGCAGTATTTT | CASRPTVPTDTQYF
TRBJ2-1 | TRBV5-1 | - | TRBD1 | TGCGCCAGCAGCTTGGCCCTAGGACAGGGGTACAATGAGCAGTTCTTC | CASSLALGQGYNEQFF
TRBJ1-4 | TRBV7-2 | - | - | TGTGCCAGCACCTACTGGGACCGAACGAATGAAAAACTGTTTTTT | CASTYWDRTNEKLFF
TRBJ1-2 | TRBV9 | few | TRBD1 | TGTGCCAGCAGCGTAGCAGGGGGCACTAACTATGGCTACACCTTC | CASSVAGGTNYGYTF
TRBJ1-6 | TRBV15 | - | TRBD1 | TGTGCCACCAGCAGCCTACGACAGGGAAGTAATTCACCCCTCCACTTT | CATSSLRQGSNSPLHF
TRBJ2-3 | TRBV12-3/TRBV12-4 | - | - | TGTGCCAGCAGAGGACGGAACACAGATACGCAGTATTTT | CASRGRNTDTQYF
TRBJ2-3 | TRBV6-6 | few | - | TGTGCCAGCAGTTACTCCCAGCCCATGGATACGCAGTATTTT | CASSYSQPMDTQYF
TRBJ2-3 | TRBV10-3 | few | TRBD1 | TGTGCCATCAGTACCACAGGGGGAAGCACAGATACGCAGTATTTT | CAISTTGGSTDTQYF
TRBJ2-7 | TRBV12-3/TRBV12-4 | few | - | TGTGCCAGCTCACCCAGCTCCTACAATGAGCAGTACTTC | CASSPSSYNEQYF
TRBJ2-7 | TRBV20-1 | many | TRBD2 | TGCAGTGCGGACTTCCGGGGGGGTAGGAACGAGCAGTACTTC | CSADFRGGRNEQYF
TRBJ1-2 | TRBV7-3 | few | TRBD1 | TGTGCCAGCAGCATGGGACAGGGTACTAACTATGGCTACACCTTC | CASSMGQGTNYGYTF
TRBJ1-2 | TRBV20-1 | once | - | TGCAGTGCTAGAGATTCGCCGCCGACGAGCTATGGCTACACCTTC | CSARDSPPTSYGYTF
TRBJ1-1 | TRBV4-1 | few | - | TGCGCCAGCAGCCAAAGCCGAACGGACGGGTTGAACACTGAAGCTTTCTTT | CASSQSRTDGLNTEAFF
TRBJ1-5 | TRBV5-5 | few | - | TGTGCCAGCAGCTTGGCCGAGTGGCAGCTCAATCAGCCCCAGCATTTT | CASSLAEWQLNQPQHF
TRBJ1-2 | TRBV7-9 | - | - | TGTGCCAGCAGCCCCGGGGACCTTGGCTACACCTTC | CASSPGDLGYTF
TRBJ2-5 | TRBV7-9 | - | - | TGTGCCAGCAGCTTAGGAACAGGGAGAGAGACCCAGTACTTC | CASSLGTGRETQYF
TRBJ2-7 | TRBV20-1 | - | - | TGCAGTGCTAGAGTGGGTAAAGGGCGGGACGAGCAGTACTTC | CSARVGKGRDEQYF
TRBJ2-5 | TRBV3-1 | few | - | TGTGCCAGCAGCCAACCAGGGGGGCAAGAGACCCAGTACTTC | CASSQPGGQETQYF
TRBJ2-4 | TRBV6-6 | - | - | TGTGCCAGCAGTCCCGGAGCCTCAGGGCAGTACTTC | CASSPGASGQYF
TRBJ2-7 | TRBV29-1 | - | - | TGCAGCGTCAGACTTAGCAACTACAATGAGCAGTACTTC | CSVRLSNYNEQYF
TRBJ2-5 | TRBV9 | once | TRBD2 | TGTGCCAGCAGCGTTGCTAGCGGTGGGGAGACCCAGTACTTC | CASSVASGGETQYF
TRBJ2-5 | TRBV27 | - | - | TGTGCCAGCAGGGAAGGACCATGGGAGACCCAGTACTTC | CASREGPWETQYF
TRBJ2-5 | TRBV12-3/TRBV12-4 | - | TRBD2 | TGTGCCAGCAGTTCCGCTAGCGGGGGGGTGGAGACCCAGTACTTC | CASSSASGGVETQYF
TRBJ2-3 | TRBV5-8 | - | TRBD2 | TGTGCCAGCAGCAATGGACTAGCGGGGGCCGCCGGGGAGCAGTATTTT | CASSNGLAGAAGEQYF
TRBJ2-7 | TRBV18 | - | - | TGTGCCAGCTCTACAGGGATGGAGGAGCAGTACTTC | CASSTGMEEQYF
TRBJ2-1 | TRBV7-3 | - | - | TGTGCCAGCAGCTTAAGGAGGCGAGACAATGAGCAGTTCTTC | CASSLRRRDNEQFF
TRBJ1-1 | TRBV15 | - | - | TGTGCCACCAGCAGAGAGACGAACACTGAAGCTTTCTTT | CATSRETNTEAFF
TRBJ2-1 | TRBV11-3 | many | - | TGTGCCAGCAGCTTAGAGGGGGTCCCGCCGAACAATGAGCAGTTCTTC | CASSLEGVPPNNEQFF
TRBJ2-5 | TRBV12-3/TRBV12-4 | few | TRBD2 | TGTGCCAGCACTCCGGGGGGGGCGGCGGAGACCCAGTACTTC | CASTPGGAAETQYF
TRBJ1-1 | TRBV6-5 | - | - | TGTGCCAGCCACCGGGATACTAACACTGAAGCTTTCTTT | CASHRDTNTEAFF
TRBJ1-1 | TRBV3-1 | few | - | TGCGCCAGCAGCCAAGGGGGGGTCACTGAAGCTTTCTTT | CASSQGGVTEAFF
TRBJ1-5 | TRBV20-1 | few | TRBD1 | TGCAGTGCTAGACGGGGACAGGGCAATCAGCCCCAGCATTTT | CSARRGQGNQPQHF
TRBJ2-3 | TRBV20-1 | many | TRBD1 | TGCAGTGCTAGTCCCGACAGGGGGCGTCGCACAGATACGCAGTATTTT | CSASPDRGRRTDTQYF
TRBJ1-1 | TRBV6-2/TRBV6-3 | - | TRBD1 | TGTGCCAGCATTGACCATACCGGGACAGGGGGTAGCAGGTACACTGAAGCTTTCTTT | CASIDHTGTGGSRYTEAFF
TRBJ2-3 | TRBV20-1 | few | - | TGCAGTGCTCCGTGGGGCACAGATACGCAGTATTTT | CSAPWGTDTQYF
TRBJ2-5 | TRBV7-9 | - | - | TGTGCCAGCAGCTCCACCCCCCAAGAGACCCAGTACTTC | CASSSTPQETQYF
TRBJ2-1 | TRBV29-1 | - | TRBD1 | TGCAACGTTGACGGGACAGCCCTCCGGTTCTTC | CNVDGTALRFF
TRBJ2-4 | TRBV7-2 | many | - | TGTGCCAGCAGCTTAGCCGGAGGGGCAAACATTCAGTACTTC | CASSLAGGANIQYF